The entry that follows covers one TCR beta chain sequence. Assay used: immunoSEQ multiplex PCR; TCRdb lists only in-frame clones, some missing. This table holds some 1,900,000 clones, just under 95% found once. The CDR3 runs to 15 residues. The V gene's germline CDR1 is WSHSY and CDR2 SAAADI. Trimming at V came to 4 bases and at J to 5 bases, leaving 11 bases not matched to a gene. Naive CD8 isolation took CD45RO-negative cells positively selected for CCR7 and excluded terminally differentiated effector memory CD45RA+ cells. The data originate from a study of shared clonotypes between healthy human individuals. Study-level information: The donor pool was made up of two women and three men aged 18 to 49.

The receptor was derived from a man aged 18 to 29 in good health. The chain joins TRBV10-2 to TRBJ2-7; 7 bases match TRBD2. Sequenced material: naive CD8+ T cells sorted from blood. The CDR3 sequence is CASSATGTIYDEQYF. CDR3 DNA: TGCGCCAGCAGTGCCACCGGGACTATCTACGACGAGCAGTACTTC.